A selection of T cell receptor beta chains follows, all from one sample in a study of shared clonotypes between healthy human individuals. Produced via immunoSEQ multiplex PCR; TCRdb's table is partial and in-frame only. The sample lists approximately 1.9 million clones, about 94% occurring once. The sequenced material came from naive CD8+ T cells from PBMCs. These TCRs come from a man younger than 35 in good health. Some clones in this sample may be carry-over from other donors' samples. The CDR3 runs from the conserved cysteine through the conserved F or W. D genes are given only for firm matches. Clone size is not always given. Where it is, it says once, few, many or a class for expanded clones.

V gene	J gene	clone size	D gene	CDR3 DNA	CDR3 protein
TRBV7-8	TRBJ1-3	once	NA	TGTGCCAGCAGAGGTTTTCTCTCTGGAAACACCATATATTTT	CASRGFLSGNTIYF
TRBV10-3	TRBJ2-7	NA	NA	TGTGCCATCAGTGTAGTTTCCCTCACCCCCCACGAGCAGTACTTC	CAISVVSLTPHEQYF
TRBV5-1	TRBJ2-2	NA	TRBD2	TGCGCCAGCAGCTTACTAGCGGGAGGGCCTGGCACCGGGGAGCTGTTTTTT	CASSLLAGGPGTGELFF
TRBV7-8	TRBJ1-2	NA	NA	TGTGCCAGCAGCCACCCCCGAGACAGAGAAACTAACTATGGCTACACCTTC	CASSHPRDRETNYGYTF
TRBV9	TRBJ1-2	NA	NA	TGTGCCAGCAGCGGGGGGCAGAACTATGGCTACACCTTC	CASSGGQNYGYTF
TRBV9	TRBJ2-7	NA	TRBD2	TGTGCCAGCAGCGTTGGGCGGGAGGACTACGAGCAGTACTTC	CASSVGREDYEQYF
TRBV19	TRBJ1-5	NA	NA	TGTGCCAGCAATCAGGACAGCCACAATCAGCCCCAGCATTTT	CASNQDSHNQPQHF
TRBV15	TRBJ2-1	NA	NA	TGTGCCACCAGCAGAGATCTGGAGAGCGCATACAATGAGCAGTTCTTC	CATSRDLESAYNEQFF
TRBV6-1	TRBJ2-6	NA	NA	TGTGCCAGCAGTGAATGGGGGGTCTCTGGGGCCAACGTCCTGACTTTC	CASSEWGVSGANVLTF
TRBV11-2	TRBJ2-7	NA	TRBD2	TGTGCCAGCACCTTTCACGGCGGGAGTTTCTGGGGCTACGAGCAGTACTTC	CASTFHGGSFWGYEQYF
TRBV2	TRBJ2-1	NA	TRBD1	TGTGCCCCAAGTCGACAGGGGGAAAGGGTTGAGCAGTTCTTC	CAPSRQGERVEQFF
TRBV7-8	TRBJ2-6	NA	TRBD2	TGTGCCAGCAGCTTCCGACTAGCGGGGCACTCTGGGGCCAACGTCCTGACTTTC	CASSFRLAGHSGANVLTF
TRBV7-8	TRBJ1-1	NA	NA	TGTGCCAGCAGCTTACTTCATGGGGTCCCTGAAGCTTTCTTT	CASSLLHGVPEAFF
TRBV16	TRBJ2-1	NA	TRBD2	TGTGCCAGCAGCCAATTTCTAGCGGGAGGGCCGGGAGATGAGCAGTTCTTC	CASSQFLAGGPGDEQFF
TRBV5-6	TRBJ1-6	NA	NA	TGTGCCAGCAGCTTCGGTACAGGGAGAACTTCACCCCTCCACTTT	CASSFGTGRTSPLHF
TRBV4-2	TRBJ1-5	NA	TRBD1	TGTGCCAGCAGCCAAGACCGGACAGGGGGCCTGGGTCAGCCCCAGCATTTT	CASSQDRTGGLGQPQHF
TRBV6-4	TRBJ2-3	once	TRBD1	TGTGCCAGCAGTGACTCGACAGGGGCCACAGATACGCAGTATTTT	CASSDSTGATDTQYF
TRBV12-1	TRBJ2-7	NA	NA	TGTGCCAGCAGCTTGAACCGGGACAGAACCTACGAGCAGTACTTC	CASSLNRDRTYEQYF
TRBV9	TRBJ2-1	NA	NA	TGTGCCAGCAGCGTACCCTCTGGCGAGCAGTTCTTC	CASSVPSGEQFF
TRBV27	TRBJ1-1	once	NA	TGTGCCAGCAGCCTGGGGGGGATCACTGAAGCTTTCTTT	CASSLGGITEAFF
TRBV9	TRBJ2-5	NA	NA	TGTGCCAGCAGCCCGGCGGGACTGACTAAAGAGACCCAGTACTTC	CASSPAGLTKETQYF
TRBV27	TRBJ2-1	once	TRBD2	TGTGCCAGCACCCCCGGGACTAGCGGGAGTAATGAGCAGTTCTTC	CASTPGTSGSNEQFF
TRBV7-9	TRBJ2-1	NA	NA	TGTGCCAGCAGCTTTATAACGTATGAGCAGTTCTTC	CASSFITYEQFF
TRBV6-5	TRBJ2-1	NA	NA	TGTGCCAGCAGTTACCCAGGAGGGAGAGAGCAGTTCTTC	CASSYPGGREQFF
TRBV27	TRBJ1-1	NA	NA	TGTGCCAGCAGTTTGGGGTTAGGTAGCACTGAAGCTTTCTTT	CASSLGLGSTEAFF
TRBV9	TRBJ2-2	once	TRBD1	TGTGCCAGCAGCGTCGGACAGGGGTTCACCGGGGAGCTGTTTTTT	CASSVGQGFTGELFF
TRBV19	TRBJ2-7	NA	NA	TGTGCCAGTAGTATGTCCAGGGTTGGTCAGCAGTACTTC	CASSMSRVGQQYF
TRBV28	TRBJ2-2	NA	TRBD1	TGTGCCAGCAGTTCCCCAGACAGGGTGAGGACCGGGGAGCTGTTTTTT	CASSSPDRVRTGELFF
TRBV9	TRBJ2-1	NA	TRBD1	TGTGCCAGCAGCTCCGACAGGGGGGGGGCCAATGAGCAGTTCTTC	CASSSDRGGANEQFF
TRBV27	TRBJ2-1	NA	TRBD2	TGTGCCAGCAGTCCCTCAGCGGGAGCCGTTATTAATGAGCAGTTCTTC	CASSPSAGAVINEQFF
TRBV5-1	TRBJ2-5	NA	TRBD1	TGCGCCAGCAGAAGACCAGCAGGGGGATTGGAGACCCAGTACTTC	CASRRPAGGLETQYF
TRBV27	TRBJ2-7	NA	NA	TGTGCCAGCAGTTTGTTAGCGAGTATTTACGAGCAGTACTTC	CASSLLASIYEQYF
TRBV5-1	TRBJ2-7	NA	TRBD2	TGCGCCAGCAGCTCGGGACTAAAAAACTACGAGCAGTACTTC	CASSSGLKNYEQYF
TRBV27	TRBJ2-1	NA	NA	TGTGCCAGCAGTCGAGGGCATGAGCAGTTCTTC	CASSRGHEQFF
TRBV7-9	TRBJ1-1	NA	NA	TGTGCCAGCAGCTTGTTTGTTGGGCGGAGCACTGAAGCTTTCTTT	CASSLFVGRSTEAFF
TRBV15	TRBJ1-1	NA	NA	TGTGCCACCAGCAGAGTGGGCCGTGGGACTGAAGCTTTCTTT	CATSRVGRGTEAFF
TRBV7-9	TRBJ2-3	NA	NA	TGTGCCAGCAGCCCTCCGGGACCCAGGAGCGCAGATACGCAGTATTTT	CASSPPGPRSADTQYF
TRBV7-8	TRBJ2-5	NA	NA	TGTGCCATCCACCCTCTAGCGTTTCAAGAGACCCAGTACTTC	CAIHPLAFQETQYF
TRBV5-1	TRBJ2-1	NA	TRBD2	TGCGCCAGCAGCGCGACCGGGACTAGCGGAATTAATGAGCAGTTCTTC	CASSATGTSGINEQFF
TRBV28	TRBJ2-7	NA	NA	TGTGCCAGCAGTTTATTATCCAGGAAACCCTACGAGCAGTACTTC	CASSLLSRKPYEQYF
TRBV19	TRBJ2-1	NA	TRBD1	TGTGCCAGTAGCGAACAGGGGTACTACAATGAGCAGTTCTTC	CASSEQGYYNEQFF
TRBV6-1	TRBJ2-7	once	TRBD1	TGTGCCAGCAGTGATGGACAGGGTGGAGCCTACGAGCAGTACTTC	CASSDGQGGAYEQYF
TRBV5-1	TRBJ2-2	NA	TRBD2	TGCGCCAGCAGCCCGGGACTAGCCATGAACACCGGGGAGCTGTTTTTT	CASSPGLAMNTGELFF
TRBV4-2	TRBJ1-1	once	TRBD1	TGTGCCAGCAGCCAAGATCGTGTTGGGACAGGGCCCTTGAACACTGAAGCTTTCTTT	CASSQDRVGTGPLNTEAFF
TRBV10-3	TRBJ2-5	NA	TRBD1	TGTGCCATCAGACAGGACAGGGGGCTAGAGACCCAGTACTTC	CAIRQDRGLETQYF
TRBV5-5	TRBJ1-1	NA	NA	TGTGCCAGCAGCTTGGCCGAGGGATACGCTGAAGCTTTCTTT	CASSLAEGYAEAFF
TRBV27	TRBJ1-1	NA	TRBD1	TGTGCCAGCAGTTTAGGTAGTTTGGGACAGGGGTCCCCCCAGACCATGAACACTGAAGCTTTCTTT	CASSLGSLGQGSPQTMNTEAFF
TRBV9	TRBJ2-3	NA	TRBD2	TGTGCCAGCAGCGTAGGACTAGCGGCTTTCACAGATACGCAGTATTTT	CASSVGLAAFTDTQYF